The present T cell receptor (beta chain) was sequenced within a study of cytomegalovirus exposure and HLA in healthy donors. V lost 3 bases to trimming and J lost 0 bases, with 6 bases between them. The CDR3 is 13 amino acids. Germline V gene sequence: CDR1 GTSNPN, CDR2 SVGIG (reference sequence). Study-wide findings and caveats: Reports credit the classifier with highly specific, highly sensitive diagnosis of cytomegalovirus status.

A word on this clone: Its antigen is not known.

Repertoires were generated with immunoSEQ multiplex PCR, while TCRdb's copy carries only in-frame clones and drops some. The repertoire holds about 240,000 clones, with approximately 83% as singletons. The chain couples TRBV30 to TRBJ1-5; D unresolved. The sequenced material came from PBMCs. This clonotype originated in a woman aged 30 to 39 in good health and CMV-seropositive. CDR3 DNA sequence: TGTGCCTGGAGAACAGCTAGCAATCAGCCCCAGCATTTT. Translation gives CAWRTASNQPQHF.